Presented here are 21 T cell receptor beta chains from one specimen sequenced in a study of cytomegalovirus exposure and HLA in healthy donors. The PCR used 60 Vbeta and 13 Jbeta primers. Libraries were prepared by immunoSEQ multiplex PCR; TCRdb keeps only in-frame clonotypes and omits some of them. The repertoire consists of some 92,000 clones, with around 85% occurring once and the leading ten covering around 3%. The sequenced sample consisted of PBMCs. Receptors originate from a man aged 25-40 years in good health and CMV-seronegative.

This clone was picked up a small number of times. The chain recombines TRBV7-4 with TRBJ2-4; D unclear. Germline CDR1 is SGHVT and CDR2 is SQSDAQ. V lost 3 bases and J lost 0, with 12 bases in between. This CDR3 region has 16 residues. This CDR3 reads CASSFNRHLAKNIQYF. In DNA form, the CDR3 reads TGTGCCAGCAGCTTTAACAGACACTTAGCCAAAAACATTCAGTACTTC.

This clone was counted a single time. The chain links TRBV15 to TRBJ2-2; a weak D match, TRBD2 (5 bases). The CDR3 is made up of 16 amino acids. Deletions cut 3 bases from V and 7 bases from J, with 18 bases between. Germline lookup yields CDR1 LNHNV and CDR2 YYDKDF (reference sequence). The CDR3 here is CATSRRVTGEVGELFF. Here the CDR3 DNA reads TGTGCCACCAGCAGGCGGGTGACTGGGGAAGTCGGGGAGCTGTTTTTT.

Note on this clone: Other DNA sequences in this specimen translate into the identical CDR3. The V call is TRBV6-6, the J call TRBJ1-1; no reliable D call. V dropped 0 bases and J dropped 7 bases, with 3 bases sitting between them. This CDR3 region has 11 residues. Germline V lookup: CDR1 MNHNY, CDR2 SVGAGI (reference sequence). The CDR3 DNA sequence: TGTGCCAGCAGTTACTCGAGTGAAGCTTTCTTT. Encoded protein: CASSYSSEAFF.

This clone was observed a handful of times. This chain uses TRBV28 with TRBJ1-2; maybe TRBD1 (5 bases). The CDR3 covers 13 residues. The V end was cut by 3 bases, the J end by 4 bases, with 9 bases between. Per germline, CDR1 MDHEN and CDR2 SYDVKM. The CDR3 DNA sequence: TGTGCCAGCAGTTTGGGGGGAATCTATGGCTACACCTTC. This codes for CASSLGGIYGYTF.

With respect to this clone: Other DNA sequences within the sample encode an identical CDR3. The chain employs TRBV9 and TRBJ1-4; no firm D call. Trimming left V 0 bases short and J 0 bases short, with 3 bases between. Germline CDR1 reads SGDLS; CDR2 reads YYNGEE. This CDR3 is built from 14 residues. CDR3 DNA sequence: TGTGCCAGCAGCGTAGCGGCAACTAATGAAAAACTGTTTTTT. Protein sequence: CASSVAATNEKLFF.

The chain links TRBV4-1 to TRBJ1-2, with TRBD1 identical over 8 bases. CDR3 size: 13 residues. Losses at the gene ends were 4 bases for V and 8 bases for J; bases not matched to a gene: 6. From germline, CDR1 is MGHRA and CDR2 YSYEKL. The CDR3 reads CASSPRTGRGYTF. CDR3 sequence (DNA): TGCGCCAGCAGCCCCCGGACAGGGCGAGGCTACACCTTC.

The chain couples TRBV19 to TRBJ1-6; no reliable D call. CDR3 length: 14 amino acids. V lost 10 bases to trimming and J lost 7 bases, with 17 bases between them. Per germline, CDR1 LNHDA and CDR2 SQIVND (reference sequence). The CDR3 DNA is TGTGCCACCCGGGTCGCCGAACCAAATTCACCCCTCCACTTT. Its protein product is CATRVAEPNSPLHF.

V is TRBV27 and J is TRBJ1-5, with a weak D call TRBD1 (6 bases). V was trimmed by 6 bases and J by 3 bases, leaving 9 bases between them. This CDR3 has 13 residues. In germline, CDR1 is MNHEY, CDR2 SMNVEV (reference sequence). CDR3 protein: CASRTGYNQPQHF. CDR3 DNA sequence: TGTGCCAGCAGGACAGGTTACAATCAGCCCCAGCATTTT.

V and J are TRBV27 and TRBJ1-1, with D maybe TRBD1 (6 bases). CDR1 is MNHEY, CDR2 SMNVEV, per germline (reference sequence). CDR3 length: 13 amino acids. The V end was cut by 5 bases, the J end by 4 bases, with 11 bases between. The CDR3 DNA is TGTGCCAGCAGTCCGGACAGCGGCACTGAAGCTTTCTTT. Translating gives CASSPDSGTEAFF.

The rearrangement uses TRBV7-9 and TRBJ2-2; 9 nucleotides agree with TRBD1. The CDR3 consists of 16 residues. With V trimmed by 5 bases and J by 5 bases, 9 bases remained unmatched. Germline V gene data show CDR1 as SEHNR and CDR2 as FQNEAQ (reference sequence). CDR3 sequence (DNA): TGTGCCAGCAGCCAATCGGACAGGGGAGGGACCGGGGAGCTGTTTTTT. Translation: CASSQSDRGGTGELFF.

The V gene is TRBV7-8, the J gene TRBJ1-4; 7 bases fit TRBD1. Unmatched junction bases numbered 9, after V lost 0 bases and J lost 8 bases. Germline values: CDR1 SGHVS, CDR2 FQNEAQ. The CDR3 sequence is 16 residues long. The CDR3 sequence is CASSLALTGSREKLFF. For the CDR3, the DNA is TGTGCCAGCAGCTTAGCCTTGACAGGGAGTCGAGAAAAACTGTTTTTT.

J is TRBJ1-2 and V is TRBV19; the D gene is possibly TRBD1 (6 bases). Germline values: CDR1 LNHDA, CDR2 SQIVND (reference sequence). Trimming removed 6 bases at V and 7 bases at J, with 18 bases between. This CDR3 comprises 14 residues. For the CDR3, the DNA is TGTGCCAGTAGCCTTTCCCCAGGGGCGGCTGGCTACACCTTC. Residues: CASSLSPGAAGYTF. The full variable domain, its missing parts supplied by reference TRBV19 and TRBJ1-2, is DGGITQSPKYLFRKEGQNVTLSCEQNLNHDAMYWYRQDPGQGLRLIYYSQIVNDFQKGDIAEGYSVSREKKESFPLTVTSAQKNPTAFYLCASSLSPGAAGYTFGSGTRLTVV.

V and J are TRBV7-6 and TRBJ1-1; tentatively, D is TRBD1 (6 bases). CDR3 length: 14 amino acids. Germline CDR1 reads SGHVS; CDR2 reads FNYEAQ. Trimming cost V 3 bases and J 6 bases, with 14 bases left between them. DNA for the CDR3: TGTGCCAGCAGCTTGGGACACACCAGCCCTGAAGCTTTCTTT. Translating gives CASSLGHTSPEAFF.

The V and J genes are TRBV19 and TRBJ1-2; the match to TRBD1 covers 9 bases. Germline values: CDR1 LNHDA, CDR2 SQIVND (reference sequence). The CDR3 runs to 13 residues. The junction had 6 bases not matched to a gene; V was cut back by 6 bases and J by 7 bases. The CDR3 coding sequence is TGTGCCAGTAGGCGGGACAGGGTCCGTGGCTACACCTTC. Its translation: CASRRDRVRGYTF.

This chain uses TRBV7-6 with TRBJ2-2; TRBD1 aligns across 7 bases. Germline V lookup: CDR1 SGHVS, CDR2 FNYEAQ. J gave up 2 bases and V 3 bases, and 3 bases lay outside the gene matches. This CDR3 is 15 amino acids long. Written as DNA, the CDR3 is TGTGCCAGCAGCTTGGGACAGACAAACACCGGGGAGCTGTTTTTT. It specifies CASSLGQTNTGELFF.

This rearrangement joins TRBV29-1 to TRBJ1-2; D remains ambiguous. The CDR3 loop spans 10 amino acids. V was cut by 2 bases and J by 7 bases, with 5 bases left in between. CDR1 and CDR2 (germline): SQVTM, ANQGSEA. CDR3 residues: CSVETAGYTF. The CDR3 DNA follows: TGCAGCGTTGAAACAGCTGGCTACACCTTC.

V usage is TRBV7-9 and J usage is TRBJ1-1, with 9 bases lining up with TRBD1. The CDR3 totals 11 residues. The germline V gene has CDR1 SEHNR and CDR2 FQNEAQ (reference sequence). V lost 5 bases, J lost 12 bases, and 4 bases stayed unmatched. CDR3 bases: TGTGCCAGCAGCCGGGACAGGGAAACTTTCTTT. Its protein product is CASSRDRETFF.

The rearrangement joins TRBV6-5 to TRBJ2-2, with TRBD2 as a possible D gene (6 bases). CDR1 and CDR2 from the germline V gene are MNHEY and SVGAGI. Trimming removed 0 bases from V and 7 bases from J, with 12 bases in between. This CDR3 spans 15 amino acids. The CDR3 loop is CASSYSGLFYGELFF. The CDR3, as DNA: TGTGCCAGCAGTTACTCGGGACTGTTTTACGGGGAGCTGTTTTTT.

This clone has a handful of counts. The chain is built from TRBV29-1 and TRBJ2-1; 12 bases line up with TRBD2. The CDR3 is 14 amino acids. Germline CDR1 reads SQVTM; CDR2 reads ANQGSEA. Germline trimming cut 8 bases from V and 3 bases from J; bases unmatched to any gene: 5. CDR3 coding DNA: TGCAGCTTAAGGACTAGCGGGGTCTACAATGAGCAGTTCTTC. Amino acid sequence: CSLRTSGVYNEQFF.

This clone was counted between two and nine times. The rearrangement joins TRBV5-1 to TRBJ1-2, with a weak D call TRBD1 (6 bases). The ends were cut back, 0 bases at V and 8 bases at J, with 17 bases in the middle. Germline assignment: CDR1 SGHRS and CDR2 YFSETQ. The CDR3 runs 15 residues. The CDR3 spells CASSLADSSAKGYTF. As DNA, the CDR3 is TGCGCCAGCAGCTTGGCGGACAGTTCCGCGAAAGGCTACACCTTC.

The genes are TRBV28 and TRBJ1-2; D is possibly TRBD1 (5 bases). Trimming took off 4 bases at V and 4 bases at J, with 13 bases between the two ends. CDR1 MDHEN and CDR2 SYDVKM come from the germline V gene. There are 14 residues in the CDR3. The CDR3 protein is CASSSGTTIYGYTF. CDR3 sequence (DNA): TGTGCCAGCAGTTCAGGGACTACAATCTATGGCTACACCTTC.